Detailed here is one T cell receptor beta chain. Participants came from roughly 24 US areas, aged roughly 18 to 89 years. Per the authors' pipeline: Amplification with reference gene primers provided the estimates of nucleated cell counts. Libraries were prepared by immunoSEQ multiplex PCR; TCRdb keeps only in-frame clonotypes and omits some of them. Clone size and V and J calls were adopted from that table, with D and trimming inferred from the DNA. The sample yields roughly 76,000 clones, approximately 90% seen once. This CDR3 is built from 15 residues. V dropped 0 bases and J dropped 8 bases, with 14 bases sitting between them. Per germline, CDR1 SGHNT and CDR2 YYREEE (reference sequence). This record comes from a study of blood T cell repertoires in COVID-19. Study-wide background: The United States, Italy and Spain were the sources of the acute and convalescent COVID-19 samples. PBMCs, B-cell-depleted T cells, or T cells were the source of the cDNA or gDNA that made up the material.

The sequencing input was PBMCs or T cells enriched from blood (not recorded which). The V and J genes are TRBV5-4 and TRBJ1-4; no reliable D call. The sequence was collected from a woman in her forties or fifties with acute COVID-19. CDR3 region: CASSLDLGISEKLFF. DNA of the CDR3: TGTGCCAGCAGCTTGGATCTGGGCATCTCAGAAAAACTGTTTTTT.